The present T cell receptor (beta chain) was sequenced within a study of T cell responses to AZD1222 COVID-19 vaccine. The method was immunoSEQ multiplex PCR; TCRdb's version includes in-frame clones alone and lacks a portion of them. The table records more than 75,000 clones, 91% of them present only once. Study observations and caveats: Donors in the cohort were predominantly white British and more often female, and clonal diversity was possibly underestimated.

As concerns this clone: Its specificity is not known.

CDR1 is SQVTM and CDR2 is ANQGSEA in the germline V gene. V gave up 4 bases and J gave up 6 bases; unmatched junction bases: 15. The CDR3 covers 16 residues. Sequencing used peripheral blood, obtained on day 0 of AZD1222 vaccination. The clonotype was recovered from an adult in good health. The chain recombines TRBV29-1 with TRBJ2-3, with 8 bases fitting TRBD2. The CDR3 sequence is CSVGFRLARILDTQYF. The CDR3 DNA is TGCAGCGTTGGATTTAGACTAGCGAGAATTTTGGATACGCAGTATTTT.